This T cell receptor (beta chain) came from a study of T cells in Graves' hyperthyroidism and ophthalmopathy. Study observations and caveats: A 13 V-J model separated ophthalmopathy from stable hyperthyroidism. Blood also contained most expanded thyroid clonotypes above 0.001. Ophthalmopathy got predicted by the model a median approximately 6 months before its onset.

Those patients with uncontrolled infection, other autoimmune disease, pregnancy or lactation were excluded. There are many counts of this clonotype. Its antigen is still unknown. Amplified regions were TCR beta CDR3 sequences from RNA transcripts. The study used the HTBI primer set for a first-round RT-PCR of the TCR CDR3. TCRdb reanalysed the multiplex PCR reads using MiXCR and keeps one entry per CDR3 protein. The sample lists approximately 530,000 distinct CDR3 sequences; 20% were seen once. The V segment lost 6 bases and the J segment 2 bases; nucleotides outside the gene matches: 7. The germline V gene encodes CDR1 KGHSH and CDR2 LQKENI. This CDR3 comprises 15 residues.

The chain has TRBV18 and TRBJ2-3, with 8 bases aligning to TRBD2. Sequencing was done on a sample of blood. The clonotype originates from a man in his forties with Graves' ophthalmopathy. The CDR3 is CASSWTSPPTDTQYF. CDR3 DNA: TGTGCCAGCTCCTGGACTAGCCCCCCCACAGATACGCAGTATTTT.